The 24 T cell receptor beta chains presented below share a single source sample, sequenced in a study of CD8 T cells in ankylosing spondylitis. TCRdb passed the 5' RACE reads through MiXCR, listing each CDR3 protein once. Of under 150,000 distinct CDR3 sequences detected, about 10% appear once; the ten largest clones hold about 3.8%. Sample: blood, either unsorted or a sorted T cell fraction (not recorded which). These receptors came from a female donor with ankylosing spondylitis or in good health (not recorded which).

In its sample, this clonotype was seen many times. The rearrangement uses TRBV7-2 and TRBJ2-1, with D possibly being TRBD2 (6 bases). Germline loops: CDR1 SGHTA, CDR2 FQGNSA. Trimming stripped 1 base from V and 5 bases from J, with 12 bases between. The CDR3 is 15 residues long. CDR3 nucleotides: TGTGCCAGCAGCTTAGAGGGGACTTCCCACAATGAGCAGTTCTTC. Encoded protein: CASSLEGTSHNEQFF.

With respect to this clonotype: This clone may be a read error of a much larger clone one base away. This chain joins TRBV4-2 and TRBJ2-5; D not certain. Germline values: CDR1 LGHNA, CDR2 YNFKEQ. This CDR3 region has 13 residues. CDR3 sequence reads: CAISAYYQETQYF. DNA of the CDR3: TGTGCCATCAGCGCCTACTACCAAGAGACCCAGTACTTC.

This clonotype was recorded at least ten times. This chain connects TRBV6-5 to TRBJ1-2; 8 nucleotides line up with TRBD1. V lost 4 bases, J lost 7 bases, and 8 bases stayed unmatched. Germline V gene data show CDR1 as MNHEY and CDR2 as SVGAGI. CDR3 length equals 14 residues. CDR3 sequence reads: CASSSPGQASGYTF. The DNA for the CDR3 is TGTGCCAGCAGTTCGCCGGGACAGGCTAGTGGCTACACCTTC.

V and J are TRBV30 and TRBJ2-1, with D perhaps assigned TRBD1 or TRBD2 (5 bases each). The ends were cut back, 1 base at V and 1 base at J, with 11 bases in the middle. Germline CDR1 and CDR2: GTSNPN and SVGIG (reference sequence). The CDR3 spans 15 residues. As DNA, the CDR3 is TGTGCCTGGAGTGCGGGGCTTGGGTCCTACAATGAGCAGTTCTTC. Amino acids: CAWSAGLGSYNEQFF.

This chain links TRBV7-9 with TRBJ2-3, with D possibly TRBD1 on 6 matching bases. This CDR3 is 15 amino acids long. Looked up from germline, CDR1 is SEHNR and CDR2 is FQNEAQ (reference sequence). The germline V and J ends were trimmed by 3 bases and 4 bases, with 14 bases remaining between them. This CDR3 is CASSFEGVGADTQYF. CDR3 coding DNA: TGTGCCAGCAGCTTCGAGGGGGTTGGCGCAGATACGCAGTATTTT.

This clonotype was counted at least ten times. The V call is TRBV30, the J call TRBJ2-6; D is unclear. Between the trimmed V and J ends, which lost 4 bases and 2 bases, there was a span of 3 bases. Germline V gene sequence: CDR1 GTSNPN, CDR2 SVGIG (reference sequence). The CDR3 consists of 12 residues. The CDR3 DNA reads as TGTGCCTGGACTCCTGGGGCCAACGTCCTGACTTTC. It codes for CAWTPGANVLTF.

The chain couples TRBV25-1 to TRBJ1-2; 9 bases match TRBD1. CDR1 is MGHDK, CDR2 SYGVNS, per germline. Germline trimming cut 2 bases from V and 8 bases from J; bases unmatched to any gene: 9. CDR3 length equals 15 residues. For the CDR3, the DNA is TGTGCCAGCAGTGAAGGGCGCGGGGACAGGGCCGGCTACACCTTC. Translated: CASSEGRGDRAGYTF.

Notes on this clonotype: A read error is possible here, since a much larger clone lies one base away. V and J are TRBV11-3 and TRBJ2-1; tentatively, D is TRBD2 (7 bases). The CDR3 loop spans 16 amino acids. Per germline, CDR1 SGHNT and CDR2 YENEEA. Written as DNA, the CDR3 is TGTGCCAGCAGCCTAGAAGGGGGACTACCCCACAATGAGCAGTTCTTC. Translated: CASSLEGGLPHNEQFF.

This clonotype was recorded many times. The rearrangement links TRBV5-1 to TRBJ1-1; 9 bases map to TRBD1. The germline CDR1 and CDR2 sequences are SGHRS and YFSETQ. This CDR3 is 14 amino acids long. J gave up 4 bases and V 4 bases, and 5 bases lay outside the gene matches. Here the CDR3 DNA reads TGCGCCAGCAGCCTTCAGACAGGGGGCACTGAAGCTTTCTTT. Translating gives CASSLQTGGTEAFF.

This clonotype was counted at least ten times. The chain recombines TRBV19 with TRBJ2-1, with D possibly matching TRBD2 (6 bases). The CDR3 loop spans 15 amino acids. The germline V gene has CDR1 LNHDA and CDR2 SQIVND (reference sequence). The V end lost 5 bases, the J end lost 5 bases, and 16 bases lay between the germline ends. The CDR3 spells CASSSVLAPNNEQFF. The CDR3 coding sequence is TGTGCCAGTAGTTCAGTGCTAGCGCCGAACAATGAGCAGTTCTTC.

The V and J genes are TRBV3-1 and TRBJ2-3; no clear D gene. Trimming left V 0 bases short and J 0 bases short, with 13 bases between. The germline V gene encodes CDR1 LGHDT and CDR2 YNNKEL (reference sequence). This CDR3 comprises 17 residues. The CDR3 reads CASSQERLRKSTDTQYF. CDR3 bases: TGTGCCAGCAGCCAAGAGAGACTTCGGAAGAGCACAGATACGCAGTATTTT.

This clonotype showed up just a few times. The CDR3: CSVDSGGKAGELFF. CDR3 sequence (DNA): TGCAGCGTTGACAGCGGGGGGAAGGCCGGGGAGCTGTTTTTT. V and J are TRBV29-1 and TRBJ2-2; the match to TRBD2 covers 9 bases. CDR1 and CDR2 from the germline V gene are SQVTM and ANQGSEA. This CDR3 has 14 residues. V lost 3 bases to trimming and J lost 6 bases; unmatched junction nucleotides: 5.

The chain joins TRBV7-8 to TRBJ2-1; D not certain. V gave up 4 bases and J gave up 8 bases, with 6 bases separating them. Germline V gene lookup returns CDR1 SGHVS and CDR2 FQNEAQ. The CDR3 length is 11 residues. The CDR3 DNA sequence: TGTGCCAGCAGCTCACTCCATGAGCAGTTCTTC. This translates into CASSSLHEQFF. The variable domain in full, with the rest retrieved from reference TRBV7-8 and TRBJ2-1, is GAGVSQSPRYKVAKRGQDVALRCDPISGHVSLFWYQQALGQGPEFLTYFQNEAQLDKSGLPSDRFFAERPEGSVSTLKIQRTQQEDSAVYLCASSSLHEQFFGPGTRLTVL.

This clonotype is a singleton in its sample. This may stem from a read error, because a much larger clone lies one nucleotide away. The chain combines TRBV7-6 with TRBJ2-5; 9 bases match TRBD1. The CDR3 has 14 amino acids. Germline CDR1 SGHVS, CDR2 FNYEAQ. The CDR3 sequence: CTSKRQQGAETQYF. CDR3 bases: TGTACCAGCAAACGACAACAGGGGGCAGAGACCCAGTACTTC.

The genes are TRBV3-1 and TRBJ1-2; the D gene is possibly TRBD1 (5 bases). The germline V gene has CDR1 LGHDT and CDR2 YNNKEL (reference sequence). The V gene lost 3 bases and the J gene lost 4 bases, with 18 bases spanning the gap. This CDR3 has 16 amino acids. CDR3 loop: CASSQTVSTATYGYTF. For the CDR3, the DNA is TGTGCCAGCAGCCAGACGGTATCGACAGCCACCTATGGCTACACCTTC.

There are many counts of this clonotype. The genes are TRBV11-2 and TRBJ2-1; 7 nucleotides line up with TRBD2. This CDR3 spans 14 amino acids. J lost 3 bases, V lost 4 bases, and 3 bases had no gene match. Germline CDR1 SGHAT, CDR2 FQNNGV. DNA of the CDR3: TGTGCCAGCAGCTCCCAGCGGGGCTACAATGAGCAGTTCTTC. Translating it yields CASSSQRGYNEQFF. The variable domain in full, with the rest retrieved from reference TRBV11-2 and TRBJ2-1, is EAGVAQSPRYKIIEKRQSVAFWCNPISGHATLYWYQQILGQGPKLLIQFQNNGVVDDSQLPKDRFSAERLKGVDSTLKIQPAKLEDSAVYLCASSSQRGYNEQFFGPGTRLTVL.

This clonotype was detected ten times or more. The chain links TRBV5-1 to TRBJ2-5; no clear D. With 0 bases removed from V and 5 bases from J, the gap between germline ends came to 8 bases. The CDR3 covers 13 residues. CDR1 SGHRS and CDR2 YFSETQ come from the germline V gene. The CDR3 spells CASSLEPRETQYF. The CDR3 DNA sequence: TGCGCCAGCAGCTTGGAACCGAGGGAGACCCAGTACTTC.

This clonotype appeared many times. The rearrangement uses TRBV12-3 or TRBV12-4 and TRBJ2-2; tentative D call: TRBD2 (6 bases). CDR3 length equals 16 residues. V dropped 6 bases and J dropped 5 bases, with 19 bases sitting between them. The CDR3 sequence is CASSRDGAGGTGELFF. Written as DNA, the CDR3 is TGTGCCAGCAGCCGCGATGGAGCGGGCGGGACCGGGGAGCTGTTTTTT.

The rearrangement links TRBV12-3 or TRBV12-4 to TRBJ1-1; D gene unclear. The CDR3 has 18 amino acids. The CDR3 nucleotides are TGTACCCGCAGTTCACTTCACACAACCGCCGCCATGAACACTGAAGCTTTCTTT. This encodes CTRSSLHTTAAMNTEAFF.

The V call is TRBV3-1, the J call TRBJ2-3, with 8 nucleotides matching TRBD1. The ends lost 3 bases at V and 4 bases at J; junction bases unmatched: 12. Germline CDR1 is LGHDT and CDR2 is YNNKEL (reference sequence). The CDR3 runs to 17 residues. CDR3 DNA sequence: TGTGCCAGCAGCCACTCCGACAGGGGAATGTGGGCAGATACGCAGTATTTT. Translation gives CASSHSDRGMWADTQYF.

This clonotype was picked up many times. This chain uses TRBV2 with TRBJ1-2; 7 bases are shared with TRBD1. This CDR3 spans 13 amino acids. V was pared by 6 bases and J by 6 bases, with 7 bases of the junction left unmatched. Looked up from germline, CDR1 is SNHLY and CDR2 is FYNNEI. CDR3 protein: CASSPDRDNGYTF. In nucleotides, the CDR3 is TGTGCCAGCAGCCCCGACAGGGACAATGGCTACACCTTC. The variable domain in full, with the rest retrieved from reference TRBV2 and TRBJ1-2, is EPEVTQTPSHQVTQMGQEVILRCVPISNHLYFYWYRQILGQKVEFLVSFYNNEISEKSEIFDDQFSVERPDGSNFTLKIRSTKLEDSAMYFCASSPDRDNGYTFGSGTRLTVV.

This clonotype was recorded many times. V is TRBV7-2 and J is TRBJ1-5; TRBD1 aligns across 8 bases. The germline CDR1 and CDR2 sequences are SGHTA and FQGNSA. V trimming: 5 bases; J trimming: 7 bases; junction bases outside the gene matches: 7. This CDR3 is built from 14 residues. The CDR3 region is CASSNRDRLQPQHF. The CDR3 DNA reads as TGTGCCAGCAGCAATCGGGACAGGCTACAGCCCCAGCATTTT.

On this clonotype: A much larger clone lies a single base off, so this may be a read error. The DNA for the CDR3 is TGTGCCAGCAGTTTAAAAGGTCCGGGGAACGAGCACTACTTC. Translation: CASSLKGPGNEHYF. The chain has TRBV28 and TRBJ2-7; tentative D call: TRBD2 (5 bases). CDR3 length: 14 amino acids. Germline V gene lookup returns CDR1 MDHEN and CDR2 SYDVKM.

This chain uses TRBV6-6 with TRBJ2-7; 7 nucleotides line up with TRBD1. Germline CDR1 and CDR2: MNHNY and SVGAGI (reference sequence). The trim removed 6 bases at V and 3 bases at J, leaving 5 bases unmatched. The CDR3 extends over 13 amino acids. The CDR3 bases are TGTGCCAGCAGCCCCGGACAGGTCTACGAGCAGTACTTC. This sequence encodes CASSPGQVYEQYF.